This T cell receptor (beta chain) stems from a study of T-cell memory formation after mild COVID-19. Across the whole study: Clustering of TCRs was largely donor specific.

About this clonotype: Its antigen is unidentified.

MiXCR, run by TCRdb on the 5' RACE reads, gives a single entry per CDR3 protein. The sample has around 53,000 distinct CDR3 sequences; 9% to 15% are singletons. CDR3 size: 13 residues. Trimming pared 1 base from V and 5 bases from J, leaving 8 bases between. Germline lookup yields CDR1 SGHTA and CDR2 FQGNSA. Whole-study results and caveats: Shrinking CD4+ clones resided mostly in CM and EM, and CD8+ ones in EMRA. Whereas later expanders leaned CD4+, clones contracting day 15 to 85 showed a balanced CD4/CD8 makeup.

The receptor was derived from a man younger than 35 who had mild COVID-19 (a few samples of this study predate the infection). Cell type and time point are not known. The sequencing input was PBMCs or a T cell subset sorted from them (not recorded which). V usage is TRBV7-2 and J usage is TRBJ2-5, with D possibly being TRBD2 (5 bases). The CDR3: CASSLERGETQYF. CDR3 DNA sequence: TGTGCCAGCAGCTTAGAGCGAGGGGAGACCCAGTACTTC.